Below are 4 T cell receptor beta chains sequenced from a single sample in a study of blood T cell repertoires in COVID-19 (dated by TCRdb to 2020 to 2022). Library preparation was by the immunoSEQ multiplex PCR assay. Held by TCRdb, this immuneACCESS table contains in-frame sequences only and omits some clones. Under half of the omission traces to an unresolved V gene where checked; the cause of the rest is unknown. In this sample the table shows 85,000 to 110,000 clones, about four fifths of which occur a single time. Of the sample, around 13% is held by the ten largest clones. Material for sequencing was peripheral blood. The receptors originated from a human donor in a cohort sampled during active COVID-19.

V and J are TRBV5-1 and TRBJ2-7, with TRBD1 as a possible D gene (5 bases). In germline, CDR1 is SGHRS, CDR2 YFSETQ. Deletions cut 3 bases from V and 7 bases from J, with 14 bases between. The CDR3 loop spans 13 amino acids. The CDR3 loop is CASSSQQAREQYF. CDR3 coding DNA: TGCGCCAGCAGCTCGCAACAGGCTAGGGAGCAGTACTTC.

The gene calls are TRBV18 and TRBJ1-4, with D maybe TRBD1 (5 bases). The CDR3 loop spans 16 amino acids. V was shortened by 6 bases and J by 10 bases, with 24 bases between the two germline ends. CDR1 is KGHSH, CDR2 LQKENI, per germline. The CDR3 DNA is TGTGCCAGCTCCGGTCGACAGTATTCTAATGAAGGAAAACTGTTTTTT. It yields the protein CASSGRQYSNEGKLFF. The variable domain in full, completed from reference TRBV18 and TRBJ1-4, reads NAGVMQNPRHLVRRRGQEARLRCSPMKGHSHVYWYRQLPEEGLKFMVYLQKENIIDESGMPKERFSAEFPKEGPSILRIQQVVRGDSAAYFCASSGRQYSNEGKLFFGSGTQLSVL.

CDR3 amino acids: CASKFGGMNTEAFF. The CDR3 region has the DNA TGTGCCAGCAAATTCGGGGGTATGAACACTGAAGCTTTCTTT. The chain uses TRBV5-4 and TRBJ1-1, with a possible D match to TRBD1 (5 bases). Germline CDR1 is SGHNT and CDR2 is YYREEE (reference sequence). V was clipped by 6 bases and J by 0 bases, with 12 bases between them. CDR3 length: 14 amino acids.

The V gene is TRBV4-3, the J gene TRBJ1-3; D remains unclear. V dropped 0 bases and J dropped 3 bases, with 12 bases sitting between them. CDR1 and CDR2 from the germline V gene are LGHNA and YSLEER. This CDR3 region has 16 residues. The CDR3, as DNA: TGCGCCAGCAGCCAAGACTCTGCGGGCCTTGGAAACACCATATATTTT. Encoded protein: CASSQDSAGLGNTIYF.